This TCR beta chain was sequenced for a study of T-cell reconstitution after alpha-beta-depleted transplantation in children. Unique molecular identifiers were used in preparing the TCRbeta library. MiXCR, run by TCRdb on the PCR reads, gives a single entry per CDR3 protein. The sample lists 60,000 to 100,000 distinct CDR3 sequences; about a sixth were seen once. Whole-study results and caveats: Diversity of TCRbeta at day 60 was high in some patients, arising from surviving recipient T cells and thymic progenitors.

With respect to this clonotype: Its specificity is unknown. A read error may account for a junction end that differs from germline.

The sequenced sample was PBMCs, mostly from graft donor cells, obtained 360 days after TCRalphabeta/CD19-depleted stem cell transplant. The clonotype was recovered from a male patient between 2 and 10 years old who had a stem cell transplant for acute lymphoblastic leukemia, so the T cells may come from the graft donor.

CDR3 nucleotides: TGTGCCAGCAGCTTAGCGACGGGCCCCACCAGGGAGCTGTTTTTT. It specifies CASSLATGPTRELFF. This chain joins TRBV7-8 and TRBJ2-2; D unresolved. The CDR3 has 15 residues. Germline V CDR1 and CDR2: SGHVS, FQNEAQ. Drawing the rest from reference TRBV7-8 and TRBJ2-2, the complete variable domain is GAGVSQSPRYKVAKRGQDVALRCDPISGHVSLFWYQQALGQGPEFLTYFQNEAQLDKSGLPSDRFFAERPEGSVSTLKIQRTQQEDSAVYLCASSLATGPTRELFFGEGSRLTVL.